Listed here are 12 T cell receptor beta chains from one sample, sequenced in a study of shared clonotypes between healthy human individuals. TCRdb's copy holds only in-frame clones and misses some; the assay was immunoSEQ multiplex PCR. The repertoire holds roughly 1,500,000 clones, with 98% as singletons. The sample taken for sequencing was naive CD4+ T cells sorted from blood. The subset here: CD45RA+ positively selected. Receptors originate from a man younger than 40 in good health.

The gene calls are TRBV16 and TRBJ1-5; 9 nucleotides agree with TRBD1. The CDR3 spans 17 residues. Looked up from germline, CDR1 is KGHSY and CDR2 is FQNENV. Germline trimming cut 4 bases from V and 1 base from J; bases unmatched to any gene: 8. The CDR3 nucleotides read TGTGCCAGCAGCCGATACGGACAGGGGTTGAGCAATCAGCCCCAGCATTTT. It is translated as CASSRYGQGLSNQPQHF.

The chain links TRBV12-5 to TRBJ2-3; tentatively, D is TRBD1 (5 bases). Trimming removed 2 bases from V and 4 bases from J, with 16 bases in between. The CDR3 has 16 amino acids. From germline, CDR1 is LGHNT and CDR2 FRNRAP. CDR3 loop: CASGLWQGGYADTQYF. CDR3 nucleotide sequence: TGTGCTAGTGGTTTGTGGCAGGGCGGTTACGCAGATACGCAGTATTTT.

The CDR3 region has the DNA TGTGCCACGACCGGGACTAGCTCCTACAATGAGCAGTTCTTC. Encoded protein: CATTGTSSYNEQFF. The chain uses TRBV2 and TRBJ2-1; 8 positions match TRBD2. J was trimmed by 0 bases and V by 10 bases; bases with no gene match: 5. The germline CDR1 and CDR2 sequences are SNHLY and FYNNEI. The CDR3 length is 14 residues.

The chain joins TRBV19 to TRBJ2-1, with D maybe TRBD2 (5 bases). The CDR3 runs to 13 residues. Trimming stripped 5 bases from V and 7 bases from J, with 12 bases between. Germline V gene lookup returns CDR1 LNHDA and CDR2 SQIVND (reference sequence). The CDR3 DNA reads TGTGCCAGTAGTCTCAGGAGGCTGAATGAGCAGTTCTTC. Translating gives CASSLRRLNEQFF. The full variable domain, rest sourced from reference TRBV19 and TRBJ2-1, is DGGITQSPKYLFRKEGQNVTLSCEQNLNHDAMYWYRQDPGQGLRLIYYSQIVNDFQKGDIAEGYSVSREKKESFPLTVTSAQKNPTAFYLCASSLRRLNEQFFGPGTRLTVL.

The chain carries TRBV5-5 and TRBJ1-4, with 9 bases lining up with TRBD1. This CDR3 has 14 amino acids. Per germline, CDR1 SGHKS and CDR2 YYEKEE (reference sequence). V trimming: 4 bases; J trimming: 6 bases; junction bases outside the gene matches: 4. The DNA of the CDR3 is TGTGCCAGCAGCCCGGACAGGGGTGATGAAAAACTGTTTTTT. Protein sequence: CASSPDRGDEKLFF. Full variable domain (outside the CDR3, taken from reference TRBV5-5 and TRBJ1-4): DAGVTQSPTHLIKTRGQQVTLRCSPISGHKSVSWYQQVLGQGPQFIFQYYEKEERGRGNFPDRFSARQFPNYSSELNVNALLLGDSALYLCASSPDRGDEKLFFGSGTQLSVL.

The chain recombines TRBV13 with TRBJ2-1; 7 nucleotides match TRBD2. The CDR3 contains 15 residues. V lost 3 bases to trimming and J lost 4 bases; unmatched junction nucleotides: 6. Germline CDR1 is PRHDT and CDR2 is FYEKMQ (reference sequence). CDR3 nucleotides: TGTGCCAGCAGCTTGCGGGAGAAGAGTTACAATGAGCAGTTCTTC. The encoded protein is CASSLREKSYNEQFF.

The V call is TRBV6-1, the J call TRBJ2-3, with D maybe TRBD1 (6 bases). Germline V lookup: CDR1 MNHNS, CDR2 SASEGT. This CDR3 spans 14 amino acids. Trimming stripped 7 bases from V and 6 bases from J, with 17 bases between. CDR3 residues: CASIRGPETDTQYF. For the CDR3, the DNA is TGTGCCAGCATCAGGGGCCCTGAGACGGATACGCAGTATTTT.

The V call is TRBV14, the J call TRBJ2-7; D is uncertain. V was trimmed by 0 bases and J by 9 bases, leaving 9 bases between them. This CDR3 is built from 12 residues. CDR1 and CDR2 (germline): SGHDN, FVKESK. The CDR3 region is CASSQDSRLQYF. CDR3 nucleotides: TGTGCCAGCAGCCAAGATTCGAGGTTGCAGTACTTC.

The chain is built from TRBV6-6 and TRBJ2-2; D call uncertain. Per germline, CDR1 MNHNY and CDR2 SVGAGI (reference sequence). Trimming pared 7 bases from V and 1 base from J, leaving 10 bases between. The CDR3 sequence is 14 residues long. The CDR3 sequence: CASKTDGNTGELFF. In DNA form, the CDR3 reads TGTGCCAGCAAAACAGACGGGAACACCGGGGAGCTGTTTTTT.

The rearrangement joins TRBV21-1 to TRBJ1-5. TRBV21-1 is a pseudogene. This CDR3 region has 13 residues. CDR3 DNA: TGTGCCAGCAGCATCCCGGCTGGTCAGCCCCAGCATTTT. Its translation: CASSIPAGQPQHF.

The CDR3 DNA reads as TGTGCCAGCAGTTTTAGTCCCGGGACAGGGGAGCAGTACTTC. Its protein is CASSFSPGTGEQYF. The rearrangement uses TRBV27 and TRBJ2-7; 9 positions match TRBD1. The J segment lost 7 bases and the V segment lost 3 bases, leaving 7 bases of the junction unmatched. The CDR3 is made up of 14 amino acids. From germline, CDR1 is MNHEY and CDR2 SMNVEV (reference sequence).

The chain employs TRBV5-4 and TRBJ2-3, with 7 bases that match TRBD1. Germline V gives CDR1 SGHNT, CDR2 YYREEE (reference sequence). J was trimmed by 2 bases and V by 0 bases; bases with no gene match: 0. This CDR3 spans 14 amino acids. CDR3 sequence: CASSLEGATDTQYF. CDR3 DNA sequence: TGTGCCAGCAGCTTGGAGGGGGCCACAGATACGCAGTATTTT.